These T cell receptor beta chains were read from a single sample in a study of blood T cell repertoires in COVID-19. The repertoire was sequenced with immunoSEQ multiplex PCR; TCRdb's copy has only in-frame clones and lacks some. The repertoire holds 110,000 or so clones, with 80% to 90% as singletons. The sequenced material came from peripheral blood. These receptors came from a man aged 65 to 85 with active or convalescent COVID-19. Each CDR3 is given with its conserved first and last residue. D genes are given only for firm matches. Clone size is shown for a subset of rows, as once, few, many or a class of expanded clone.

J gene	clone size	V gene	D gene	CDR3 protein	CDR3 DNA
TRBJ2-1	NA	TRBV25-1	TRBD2	CASSSTGLAVYNEQFF	TGTGCCAGCAGTTCGACGGGACTAGCGGTTTACAATGAGCAGTTCTTC
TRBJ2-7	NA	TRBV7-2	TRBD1	CASSARTGALYEQYF	TGTGCCAGCAGCGCCCGGACAGGTGCACTCTACGAGCAGTACTTC
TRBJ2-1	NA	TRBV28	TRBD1	CASSLGQGAGEQFF	TGTGCCAGCAGTTTAGGACAGGGGGCAGGGGAGCAGTTCTTC
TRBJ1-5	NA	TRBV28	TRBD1	CASSEGGQGPQPQHF	TGTGCCAGCAGTGAGGGGGGACAGGGGCCTCAGCCCCAGCATTTT
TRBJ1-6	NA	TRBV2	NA	CASTKTGDGNSPLHF	TGTGCCAGCACTAAAACAGGCGACGGTAATTCACCCCTCCACTTT
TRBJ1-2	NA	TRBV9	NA	CASSPTYGGSGYTF	TGTGCCAGCAGCCCCACATACGGAGGGTCCGGCTACACCTTC
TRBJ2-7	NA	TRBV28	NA	CASSLIGYEQYF	TGTGCCAGCAGTTTAATCGGCTACGAGCAGTACTTC
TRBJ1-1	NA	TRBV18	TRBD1	CASSRQGMEAFF	TGTGCCAGCTCCAGACAGGGGATGGAGGCTTTCTTT
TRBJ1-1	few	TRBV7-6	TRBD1	CASSPWKGTGAFMNTEAFF	TGTGCCAGCAGCCCCTGGAAGGGGACAGGGGCTTTTATGAACACTGAAGCTTTCTTT
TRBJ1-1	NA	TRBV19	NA	CASSITGNTEAFF	TGTGCCAGTAGTATAACCGGGAACACTGAAGCTTTCTTT
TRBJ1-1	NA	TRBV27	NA	CASSFGQNTEAFF	TGTGCCAGCAGTTTCGGACAGAACACTGAAGCTTTCTTT
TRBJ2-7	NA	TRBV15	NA	CATSSTDTVYEQYF	TGTGCCACCAGCAGTACGGACACCGTCTACGAGCAGTACTTC
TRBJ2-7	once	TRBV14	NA	CASSQDTGETYEQYF	TGTGCCAGCAGCCAAGACACAGGAGAAACCTACGAGCAGTACTTC
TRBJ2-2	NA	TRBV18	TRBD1	CASSPWDRGLNTGELFF	TGTGCCAGCTCACCGTGGGACAGGGGGCTTAACACCGGGGAGCTGTTTTTT
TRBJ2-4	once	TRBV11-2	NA	CASSLLDIQYF	TGTGCCAGCAGCTTACTTGACATTCAGTACTTC
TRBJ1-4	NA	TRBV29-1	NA	CSVRGQSTNEKLFF	TGCAGCGTCCGAGGACAGTCAACTAATGAAAAACTGTTTTTT
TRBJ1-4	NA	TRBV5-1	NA	CASSLGGPTNEKLFF	TGCGCCAGCAGCTTGGGAGGGCCAACTAATGAAAAACTGTTTTTT
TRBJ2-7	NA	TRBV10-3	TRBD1	CAISAGDSSYEQYF	TGTGCCATCAGTGCCGGGGACAGCTCCTACGAGCAGTACTTC
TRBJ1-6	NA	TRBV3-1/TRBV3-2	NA	CASSPGVRSPLHF	TGTGCCAGCAGCCCAGGGGTCCGGTCACCCCTCCACTTT
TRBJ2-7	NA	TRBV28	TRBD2	CASRNGLAGGMGYEQYF	TGTGCCAGCAGAAACGGGCTAGCGGGAGGGATGGGCTACGAGCAGTACTTC
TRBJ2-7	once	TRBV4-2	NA	CASSQEGGAHYEQYF	TGTGCCAGCAGCCAAGAAGGGGGAGCCCACTACGAGCAGTACTTC
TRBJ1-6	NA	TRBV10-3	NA	CAINPDSNSPLHF	TGTGCCATCAATCCAGACAGTAATTCACCCCTCCACTTT
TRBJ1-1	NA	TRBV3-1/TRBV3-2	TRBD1	CASSGGTGVNTEAFF	TGTGCCAGCAGCGGAGGGACAGGGGTGAACACTGAAGCTTTCTTT
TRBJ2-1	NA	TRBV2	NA	CASSEIGPHYNEQFF	TGTGCCAGCAGTGAGATTGGCCCCCACTACAATGAGCAGTTCTTC